This T cell receptor beta chain was found in a study of T cell responses to AZD1222 COVID-19 vaccine. The CDR3 length is 13 residues. The V gene lost 4 bases and the J gene lost 3 bases, with 11 bases spanning the gap. Germline CDR1 and CDR2: SGDLS and YYNGEE. Assay: immunoSEQ multiplex PCR; the TCRdb copy retains only in-frame clones and omits some. This sample has about 140,000 clones, with 85% to 95% found just once. This receptor was taken from an adult in good health. The sequencing used peripheral blood, collected on day 0 of AZD1222 vaccination. The V and J genes are TRBV9 and TRBJ2-7; D gene ambiguous. The CDR3 DNA sequence: TGTGCCAGCAGCCCGGGTACGGTCTACGAGCAGTACTTC. As protein: CASSPGTVYEQYF.